These 32 T cell receptor beta chains were all obtained from the same sample, sequenced in a study of early T cells in non-severe SARS-CoV-2 infection. TCRdb itself ran the 5' RACE reads through MiXCR, one entry per CDR3 protein. The profile shows some 59,000 distinct CDR3 sequences, less than 11% of them singletons. Sequencing was carried out using whole blood. All receptors derive from an adult who was a healthcare worker with PCR-confirmed SARS-CoV-2 infection or an uninfected control (not recorded which).

The chain combines TRBV5-1 with TRBJ2-1, with 12 nucleotides matching TRBD2. The CDR3 totals 19 residues. Germline-derived CDR1 and CDR2 are SGHRS and YFSETQ. V was pared by 3 bases and J by 6 bases, with 16 bases of the junction left unmatched. As DNA, the CDR3 is TGCGCCAGCAGCTCTCTGACGGCTAGCGGGGGGGCCGCAGGCAATGAGCAGTTCTTC. Protein: CASSSLTASGGAAGNEQFF.

This clonotype occurred a few times. J is TRBJ1-2 and V is TRBV7-9; 7 bases align to TRBD1. Germline loops: CDR1 SEHNR, CDR2 FQNEAQ (reference sequence). The CDR3 loop spans 13 amino acids. J lost 0 bases, V lost 10 bases, and 5 bases had no gene match. The CDR3 is CATAQGANYGYTF. CDR3 nucleotide sequence: TGTGCCACCGCCCAGGGGGCTAACTATGGCTACACCTTC.

The chain couples TRBV2 to TRBJ1-2; 7 bases are shared with TRBD1. The CDR3 sequence is 13 residues long. V trimming: 4 bases; J trimming: 8 bases; junction bases outside the gene matches: 7. Germline V CDR1 and CDR2: SNHLY, FYNNEI. The CDR3 region is CASSVEDRIGYTF. CDR3 coding DNA: TGTGCCAGCAGTGTAGAGGACAGGATAGGCTACACCTTC.

This clonotype was detected ten times or more. This sequence joins TRBV6-1 and TRBJ2-2; 12 bases agree with TRBD2. Trimming at V came to 4 bases and at J to 3 bases, leaving 0 bases not matched to a gene. CDR3 size: 15 residues. In germline, CDR1 is MNHNS, CDR2 SASEGT. Written as DNA, the CDR3 is TGTGCCAGCAGTGGGACTAGCGGGGACACCGGGGAGCTGTTTTTT. Translated, it gives CASSGTSGDTGELFF.

The chain has TRBV6-2 or TRBV6-3 and TRBJ2-1; D ambiguous. Germline V gene sequence: CDR1 MNHEY, CDR2 SVGEGT. CDR3 length: 12 residues. The ends were cut back, 8 bases at V and 5 bases at J, with 10 bases in the middle. CDR3: CASGSRDNEQFF. CDR3 bases: TGTGCCAGCGGGTCCCGGGACAATGAGCAGTTCTTC.

In this sample, this clonotype turned up many times. The V gene is TRBV9, the J gene TRBJ1-4; D is unresolved. The CDR3 consists of 15 residues. V dropped 3 bases and J dropped 2 bases, with 11 bases sitting between them. Germline V CDR1 and CDR2: SGDLS, YYNGEE. The DNA for the CDR3 is TGTGCCAGCAGCGCGCATCCTGATACTAATGAAAAACTGTTTTTT. This encodes CASSAHPDTNEKLFF.

This clonotype has at least ten counts. The V gene is TRBV7-2, the J gene TRBJ2-3; the D call may be TRBD1 or TRBD2 (5 bases each). The CDR3 is 14 amino acids. Trimming left V 2 bases short and J 1 base short, with 7 bases between. The germline V gene has CDR1 SGHTA and CDR2 FQGNSA. CDR3: CASSLMGGTDTQYF. The CDR3 DNA is TGTGCCAGCAGCTTAATGGGGGGCACAGATACGCAGTATTTT.

Points on this clonotype: A much larger clone is a single base away; this may be a read error. The chain links TRBV7-7 to TRBJ2-2; the D gene is possibly TRBD2 (5 bases). The CDR3 is 13 residues long. Germline CDR1 and CDR2: SSHAT and FNYEAQ (reference sequence). DNA of the CDR3: TGTGCCAGCAGCCTAACCGTAATCGGGGAGCTGCTTTTT. It is translated as CASSLTVIGELLF.

This clonotype was recorded many times. V usage is TRBV7-9 and J usage is TRBJ1-1; no definite D call. Trimming left V 0 bases short and J 2 bases short, with 10 bases between. The CDR3 has 15 amino acids. Germline values: CDR1 SEHNR, CDR2 FQNEAQ (reference sequence). CDR3 residues: CASSLAGPLNTEAFF. The CDR3 DNA sequence: TGTGCCAGCAGCTTAGCCGGGCCACTAAACACTGAAGCTTTCTTT.

This clonotype was observed a few times. The chain uses TRBV7-3 and TRBJ2-6; D is uncertain. Germline V gives CDR1 SGHTA, CDR2 FQGTGA. Trimming took 5 bases from V and 0 from J, leaving 5 bases between them. The CDR3 is made up of 14 amino acids. The CDR3 spells CASSLDSGANVLTF. In DNA form, the CDR3 reads TGTGCCAGCAGCCTAGACTCTGGGGCCAACGTCCTGACTTTC.

This clonotype was counted a few times. The J gene is TRBJ2-7, the V gene TRBV2; unclear D gene. This CDR3 comprises 12 residues. V lost 3 bases to trimming and J lost 5 bases, with 8 bases between them. Per germline, CDR1 SNHLY and CDR2 FYNNEI. The CDR3 protein is CASSETGDEQYF. The CDR3 DNA is TGTGCCAGCAGTGAGACGGGCGACGAGCAGTACTTC.

This clonotype was observed a few times. The chain couples TRBV12-3 or TRBV12-4 to TRBJ1-1; 8 nucleotides match TRBD1. This CDR3 is 14 amino acids long. With 3 bases clipped from V and 6 bases from J, the junction kept 6 bases outside the gene matches. CDR3 sequence reads: CASSLSAGGSEAFF. CDR3 nucleotide sequence: TGTGCCAGCAGTTTGTCGGCAGGGGGCTCTGAAGCTTTCTTT.

This chain joins TRBV6-2 or TRBV6-3 and TRBJ2-1; 7 bases fit TRBD2. This CDR3 spans 14 amino acids. The trim removed 5 bases at V and 8 bases at J, leaving 9 bases unmatched. The V gene's germline CDR1 is MNHEY and CDR2 SVGEGT. The CDR3 is CASSPGRDFDEQFF. Here the CDR3 DNA reads TGTGCCAGCAGTCCGGGGAGGGATTTCGATGAGCAGTTCTTC.

This clonotype turned up a few times. The V gene is TRBV20-1, the J gene TRBJ2-2; the D is unclear. CDR3 length: 13 residues. Germline V CDR1 and CDR2: DFQATT, SNEGSKA (reference sequence). V was pared by 5 bases and J by 2 bases, with 9 bases between. CDR3 sequence (DNA): TGCAGTGCTCCTAGAGGAAACACCGGGGAGCTGTTTTTT. It is translated as CSAPRGNTGELFF.

This sequence joins TRBV28 and TRBJ2-7; D possibly matches TRBD1 or TRBD2 (5 bases each). Germline lookup yields CDR1 MDHEN and CDR2 SYDVKM. The CDR3 runs to 14 residues. Trimming left V 6 bases short and J 8 bases short, with 20 bases between. The DNA for the CDR3 is TGTGCCAGCAGGACCGGGACGGATTTTGGTCAGCAGTACTTC. It specifies CASRTGTDFGQQYF.

The rearrangement uses TRBV20-1 and TRBJ2-4; 12 bases match TRBD2. V shed 4 bases, J shed 8 bases, and the junction held 12 bases outside the gene matches. Germline values: CDR1 DFQATT, CDR2 SNEGSKA (reference sequence). CDR3 length equals 16 residues. The CDR3 DNA sequence: TGCAGTGCTAACCTAGCGGGGGGGCGATTTATTGACATTCAGTACTTC. It translates to CSANLAGGRFIDIQYF.

This clonotype was picked up many times. The rearrangement links TRBV2 to TRBJ2-2; 10 bases map to TRBD1. The CDR3 has 15 amino acids. Germline values: CDR1 SNHLY, CDR2 FYNNEI. V lost 7 bases to trimming and J lost 6 bases; unmatched junction nucleotides: 8. The CDR3 region has the DNA TGTGCCAGCAAAAAGCCGGGACAGGGGTCCGGGGAGCTGTTTTTT. It translates to CASKKPGQGSGELFF. Variable domain in full (rest from reference TRBV2 and TRBJ2-2): EPEVTQTPSHQVTQMGQEVILRCVPISNHLYFYWYRQILGQKVEFLVSFYNNEISEKSEIFDDQFSVERPDGSNFTLKIRSTKLEDSAMYFCASKKPGQGSGELFFGEGSRLTVL.

The V call is TRBV10-3, the J call TRBJ2-3, with D possibly matching TRBD2 (5 bases). CDR1 and CDR2 from the germline V gene are ENHRY and SYGVKD. The germline V and J ends were trimmed by 1 base and 2 bases, with 10 bases remaining between them. This CDR3 comprises 15 residues. The chain's CDR3 is CAISELATNTDTQYF. The CDR3 region has the DNA TGTGCCATCAGTGAGTTAGCGACAAACACAGATACGCAGTATTTT.

This clonotype occurred many times. The chain is built from TRBV7-2 and TRBJ2-1; 7 nucleotides line up with TRBD2. Germline values: CDR1 SGHTA, CDR2 FQGNSA. The CDR3 totals 14 residues. J was trimmed by 7 bases and V by 5 bases; bases with no gene match: 8. The DNA of the CDR3 is TGTGCCAGCAGCATACCGGGAGGCTGGAATGAGCAGTTCTTC. This encodes CASSIPGGWNEQFF.

This clonotype was picked up a small number of times. The CDR3 DNA sequence: TGCAGCGAAAGCACAGATACGCAGTATTTT. It specifies CSESTDTQYF. The chain uses TRBV29-1 and TRBJ2-3; D is ambiguous. Trimming shortened V by 7 bases and J by 0 bases, and 2 bases separated the two germline ends. Looked up from germline, CDR1 is SQVTM and CDR2 is ANQGSEA. CDR3 size: 10 residues.

A few counts support this clonotype. This rearrangement joins TRBV28 to TRBJ2-1, with D possibly matching TRBD2 (6 bases). Germline V gives CDR1 MDHEN, CDR2 SYDVKM. Between the trimmed V and J ends, which lost 8 bases and 3 bases, there was a span of 11 bases. The CDR3 is 13 amino acids. The CDR3 coding sequence is TGTGCCAGCGAAGGGGACTTCTACAATGAGCAGTTCTTC. Amino acids: CASEGDFYNEQFF.

There are many counts of this clonotype. V and J are TRBV7-2 and TRBJ2-7; the D call may be TRBD1 or TRBD2 (5 bases each). Trimming removed 3 bases at V and 0 bases at J, with 12 bases between. The CDR3 totals 15 residues. Germline-derived CDR1 and CDR2 are SGHTA and FQGNSA. The CDR3 loop is CASSLRTGRSYEQYF. DNA for the CDR3: TGTGCCAGCAGCTTGCGGACGGGACGCTCCTACGAGCAGTACTTC. Using reference TRBV7-2 and TRBJ2-7 for the parts outside the CDR3, the full variable domain is GAGVSQSPSNKVTEKGKDVELRCDPISGHTALYWYRQSLGQGLEFLIYFQGNSAPDKSGLPSDRFSAERTGGSVSTLTIQRTQQEDSAVYLCASSLRTGRSYEQYFGPGTRLTVT.

There are many counts of this clonotype. The chain links TRBV5-1 to TRBJ2-5; 10 nucleotides line up with TRBD2. This CDR3 has 16 residues. Per the germline V gene, CDR1 is SGHRS and CDR2 is YFSETQ. V was clipped by 0 bases and J by 1 base; unmatched bases: 3. The DNA of the CDR3 is TGCGCCAGCAGCTTGGATATAGCGGGGGGCCAAGAGACCCAGTACTTC. Protein sequence: CASSLDIAGGQETQYF.

This clonotype was observed a handful of times. This chain connects TRBV7-8 to TRBJ2-6, with TRBD1 as a possible D gene (6 bases). The V gene lost 8 bases and the J gene lost 10 bases, with 15 bases spanning the gap. This CDR3 has 13 amino acids. CDR1 is SGHVS and CDR2 is FQNEAQ in the germline V gene. CDR3 loop: CASAFGQSNVLTF. The CDR3 DNA follows: TGTGCCAGCGCATTCGGACAGTCTAACGTCCTGACTTTC.

This clonotype has a handful of counts. The V gene is TRBV6-2 or TRBV6-3, the J gene TRBJ1-2; no reliable D call. CDR3 length equals 12 residues. V was trimmed by 2 bases and J by 2 bases, leaving 3 bases between them. Germline assignment: CDR1 MNHEY and CDR2 SVGEGT. CDR3 bases: TGTGCCAGCAGTTACGAGAACTATGGCTACACCTTC. Protein: CASSYENYGYTF.

This clonotype occurred many times. This chain uses TRBV5-5 with TRBJ2-7, with D possibly being TRBD2 (5 bases). V was clipped by 1 base and J by 4 bases, with 9 bases between them. Germline V gives CDR1 SGHKS, CDR2 YYEKEE (reference sequence). This CDR3 comprises 13 residues. The CDR3 DNA is TGTGCCAGCAGCTTGCGGGGAGTATACGAGCAGTACTTC. Translation: CASSLRGVYEQYF.

The rearrangement joins TRBV12-3 or TRBV12-4 to TRBJ2-2; weak D call: TRBD2 (6 bases). Trimming removed 3 bases at V and 5 bases at J, with 13 bases between. The CDR3 covers 15 residues. The CDR3 nucleotides read TGTGCCAGCAGTTTCTCCGGGGGTCGGACCGGGGAGCTGTTTTTT. Translated: CASSFSGGRTGELFF.

In this sample, this clonotype turned up many times. The genes are TRBV11-2 and TRBJ1-1; TRBD1 agrees at 7 bases. CDR1 is SGHAT, CDR2 FQNNGV, per germline. V lost 1 base, J lost 1 base, and 12 bases stayed unmatched. This CDR3 is built from 18 residues. CDR3 protein: CASSLVGNRGAANTEAFF. CDR3 sequence (DNA): TGTGCCAGCAGCTTAGTGGGGAACAGGGGAGCGGCGAACACTGAAGCTTTCTTT.

This clonotype has just a few counts. The chain employs TRBV11-2 and TRBJ1-1, with D unresolved. CDR3 length: 16 residues. V lost 1 base and J 2 bases, leaving 14 bases between the germline ends. CDR1 is SGHAT and CDR2 is FQNNGV in the germline V gene. The CDR3 region is CASSLVTPDPNTEAFF. The CDR3 nucleotides read TGTGCCAGCAGCTTAGTGACGCCAGATCCTAACACTGAAGCTTTCTTT. Supplemented by reference TRBV11-2 and TRBJ1-1, the full variable domain reads EAGVAQSPRYKIIEKRQSVAFWCNPISGHATLYWYQQILGQGPKLLIQFQNNGVVDDSQLPKDRFSAERLKGVDSTLKIQPAKLEDSAVYLCASSLVTPDPNTEAFFGQGTRLTVV.

This clonotype was counted between two and nine times. The chain employs TRBV5-6 and TRBJ2-4, with D uncertain. This CDR3 contains 16 residues. Germline values: CDR1 SGHDT, CDR2 YYEEEE. Trimming stripped 0 bases from V and 0 bases from J, with 10 bases between. In DNA form, the CDR3 reads TGTGCCAGCAGCTTGGTGGCAGCCCAAGCCAAAAACATTCAGTACTTC. Translation gives CASSLVAAQAKNIQYF.

CDR3 sequence (DNA): TGTGCCTCAAAACAGGGCATGGATGAAAAACTGTTTTTT. It translates to CASKQGMDEKLFF. J is TRBJ1-4 and V is TRBV10-3, with D possibly being TRBD1 (6 bases). V lost 11 bases and J lost 6, with 16 bases in between. Germline lookup yields CDR1 ENHRY and CDR2 SYGVKD. This CDR3 region has 13 residues.

This chain joins TRBV10-3 and TRBJ2-7; D possibly corresponds to TRBD1 (6 bases). The CDR3 sequence is 12 residues long. Trimming removed 7 bases from V and 6 bases from J, with 13 bases in between. Germline V lookup: CDR1 ENHRY, CDR2 SYGVKD. CDR3 amino acids: CAIINRVGEQYF. In nucleotides, the CDR3 is TGTGCCATCATAAACAGGGTCGGCGAGCAGTACTTC.